This T cell receptor beta chain derives from a study of CD8+CD57+ T cells in acquired aplastic anemia listed by TCRdb under 2018. Some background on the complete study: A mean of about 3.2 ug of DNA, ranging from roughly 0.2 to 27.4 ug, was extracted from sorted CD4+ and CD8+ cells. Mean read counts for healthy donor samples were roughly 10 million for CD4+ cells and roughly 12 million for CD8+ cells. Findings and caveats that apply to the study as a whole: CD8+ Simpson's diversity did not differ significantly between patients and healthy controls (P=0.060). Over 25 CD8+ CDR3 sequences were found in both patients and controls but appeared to be highly expressed in patients and within the immunodominant clones of the patients.

In the study, sorted CD4+ and CD8+ blood T cells from patients with severe aplastic anemia and from healthy subjects underwent deep sequencing of TCR repertoires. Ficoll-Paque density gradient centrifugation was used to isolate peripheral blood mononuclear cells. Before DNA extraction, CD4+ and CD8+ T cells were sorted by FACS or by magnetic beads. A word on this clonotype: Its antigen remains undetermined. Base qualities were left out, and no much larger clone turns up one base away.

Genomic DNA was used as template for profiling of TCR beta VDJ combinations and CDR3 sequences. An Illumina HiSeq 2000 was the platform used for TCR repertoire sequencing. Regarding the original processing steps: TRBV/TRBJ rearrangement plots, CDR3 size and DJ length profiles, and Simpson's diversity index were used to assess repertoires. The immunodominant clone was defined as the most abundant DNA sequence in deep sequencing data. CDR3 amino acid sequences were screened for sharing across subjects and were compared with published repertoires and the VDJdb database. The public reads were reprocessed in TCRdb via fastp at Q25 and MiXCR, keeping in-frame beta chains. Merged by CDR3 protein, the rows form single entries marked with the most common genes and DNA. For this entry, the V and J calls and clone size follow TCRdb and not the study's own pipeline. The sample contains around 190,000 distinct CDR3 sequences, less than 65% of them found a single time. The ten top clones hold approximately 15% of the sample.

The germline V gene (reference sequence) gives CDR1 as DFQATT and CDR2 as SNEGSKA. The CDR3 runs 12 residues from the cysteine to the phenylalanine. Of the read, only the CDR3 DNA is kept; its 36 bases are in frame from base 1. This TCR was recovered from a human donor in good health, serving as a control. The sample taken for sequencing was sorted CD4+, CD8+, or CD8+CD57+ T cells (not recorded which) from PBMCs. This chain is built from TRBV20-1 and TRBJ2-7, with 7 bases aligning to TRBD1. DNA sequence: TGCAGGGTCAGACAGGGACAGTACGAGCAGTACTTC. Its protein is CRVRQGQYEQYF.